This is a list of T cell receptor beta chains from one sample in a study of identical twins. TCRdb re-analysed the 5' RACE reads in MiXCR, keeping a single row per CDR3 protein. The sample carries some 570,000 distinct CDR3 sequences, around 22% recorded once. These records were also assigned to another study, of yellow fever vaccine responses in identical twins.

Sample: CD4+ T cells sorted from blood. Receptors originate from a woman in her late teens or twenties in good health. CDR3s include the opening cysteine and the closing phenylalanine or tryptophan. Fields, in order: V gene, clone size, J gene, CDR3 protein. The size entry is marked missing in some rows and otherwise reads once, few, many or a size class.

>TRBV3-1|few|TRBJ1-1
CASSHLGQKNTEAFF
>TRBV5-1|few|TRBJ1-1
CASARGLDSMNTEAFF
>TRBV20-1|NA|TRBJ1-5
CSARGGSDGNQPQHF
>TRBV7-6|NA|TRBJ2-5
CASSLGVSAETQYF
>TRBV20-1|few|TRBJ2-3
CSAATSGHTDTQYF
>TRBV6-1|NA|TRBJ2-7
CASSEPGFGYEQYF
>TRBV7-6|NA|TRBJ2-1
CASSLTAGSSYNEQFF
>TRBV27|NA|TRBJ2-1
CASTATSGSWNEQFF
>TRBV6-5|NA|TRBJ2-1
CASSYRGGTFNEQFF
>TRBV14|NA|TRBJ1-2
CASSQGTETNYGYTF
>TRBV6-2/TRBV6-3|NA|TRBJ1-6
CASSWGGPNSPLHF
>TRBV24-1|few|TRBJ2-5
CATGHPPQETQYF
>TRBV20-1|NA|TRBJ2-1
CSAPPGWAYNEQFF
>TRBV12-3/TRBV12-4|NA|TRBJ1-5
CASGRNGQLNQPQHF
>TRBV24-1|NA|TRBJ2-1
CATKGGSPYNEQFF
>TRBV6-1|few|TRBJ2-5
CASSEEAGGLRETQYF
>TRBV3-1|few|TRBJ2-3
CASSHGPDTQYF
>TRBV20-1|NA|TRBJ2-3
CSASGKYTDTQYF
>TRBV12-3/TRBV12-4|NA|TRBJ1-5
CASSLRQGAWGNQPQHF
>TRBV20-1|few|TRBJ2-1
CSATKREPYNEQFF
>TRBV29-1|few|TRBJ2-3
CSVYKDRKNTDTQYF
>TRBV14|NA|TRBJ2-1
CASSHPPYNEQFF
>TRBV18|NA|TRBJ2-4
CASSPQVGRENIQYF
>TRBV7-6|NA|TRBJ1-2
CASSLAGRGDYGYTF
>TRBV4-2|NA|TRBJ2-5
CASSQDRWGALEETQYF
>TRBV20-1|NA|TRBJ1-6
CSARDPRGNSPLHF
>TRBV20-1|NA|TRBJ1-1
CSATGGGTEAFF
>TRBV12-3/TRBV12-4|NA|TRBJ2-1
CASSSLWLDEQFF
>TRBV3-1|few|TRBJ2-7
CASSQALGEQYF
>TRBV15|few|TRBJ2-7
CATSRDGKTGNEQYF
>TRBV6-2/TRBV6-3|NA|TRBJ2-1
CASRRRDSSNGEFF
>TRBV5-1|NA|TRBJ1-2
CASRPDGDNYGYTF
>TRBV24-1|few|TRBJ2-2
CATSGDRRGQGDTGELFF
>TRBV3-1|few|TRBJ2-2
CASSPSPGANTGELFF
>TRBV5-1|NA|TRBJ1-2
CASSVGQGYGYGYTF
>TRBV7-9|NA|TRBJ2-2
CASSPLSRTTELFF
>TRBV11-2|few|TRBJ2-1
CASSFGTTYNEQFF
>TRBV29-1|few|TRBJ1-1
CSAGHSGAAAEAFF
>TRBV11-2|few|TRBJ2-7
CASSSLYGGYEQYF
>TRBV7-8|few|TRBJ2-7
CASSPFGDKAYEQYF
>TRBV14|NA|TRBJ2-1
CASSHSGPEQFF
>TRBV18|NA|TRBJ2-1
CASSPPSGADEQFF
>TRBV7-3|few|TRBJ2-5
CASSLMGPLSGSREGETQYF
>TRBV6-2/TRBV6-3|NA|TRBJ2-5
CASSYSDGQETQYF
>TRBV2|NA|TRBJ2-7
CASETSGRSYEQYF
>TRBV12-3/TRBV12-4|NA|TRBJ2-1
CASSLVAGIYNEQFF
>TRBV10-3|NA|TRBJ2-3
CAISAASTDTQYF
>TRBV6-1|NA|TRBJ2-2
CATRTGGLNTGELFF
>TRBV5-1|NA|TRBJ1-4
CASSLGPGTTNEKLFF
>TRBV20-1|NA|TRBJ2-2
CSARGGAGNTGELFF
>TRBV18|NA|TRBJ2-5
CASSLFAAPGRSEETQYF
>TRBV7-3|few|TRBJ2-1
CASSPFGGDGSYNEQFF